This T cell receptor beta chain is from a study of T cells after posttransplantation cyclophosphamide. Whole-study results and caveats: TRB overlap between skin or GI tissue T cells and blood was limited. Donor CD8+ memory clones often dominated recipient blood repertoires at later times.

A marrow graft followed busulfan-fludarabine conditioning, with cyclophosphamide on days +3 and +4. The length of the CDR3 is 14 residues. CDR1 and CDR2 (germline): MNHEY, SVGAGI. Trimming took 2 bases from V and 2 from J, leaving 8 bases between them. Measured with immunoSEQ multiplex PCR; TCRdb has only the in-frame clones, and not every one. Singletons are absent from the sample, which has 7,000 to 9,000 clones. This clone occurred many times. The antigen is undetermined. The V gene is TRBV6-5, the J gene TRBJ2-3; D possibly corresponds to TRBD1 (6 bases). This material consisted of PBMCs, taken after allogeneic stem cell transplant with posttransplant cyclophosphamide. The TCR originated in a female patient aged 45-65 years who received an allogeneic stem cell transplant from a related donor, was CMV-positive, and had no GVHD. A share of the T cells may be of graft donor origin. The CDR3 DNA reads TGTGCCAGCAGTTACAGGACAGACACAGATACGCAGTATTTT. This sequence encodes CASSYRTDTDTQYF.